This is a list of T cell receptor beta chains from one sample in a study of T cell changes during pregnancy in multiple sclerosis. The data were produced by immunoSEQ multiplex PCR, yet TCRdb's version contains in-frame clones alone and is incomplete. The sample includes around 77,000 clones, around 94% seen only once; the top ten take approximately 1.2%. Source: peripheral blood, taken in the third trimester of pregnancy. The receptors derive from a female donor with multiple sclerosis, enrolled in a pregnancy study. CDR3s include the opening cysteine and the closing phenylalanine or tryptophan. A D gene is named only where the DNA matches it firmly. Size values are once, few and many counts, or a class for expanded clones, and some rows have none.

d_gene	v_gene	j_gene	abundance	len	CDR3aa	CDR3nt
TRBD1	TRBV5-6	TRBJ1-2	.	14	CASSLGDSSYGYTF	TGTGCCAGCAGCTTAGGGGACAGTTCATATGGCTACACCTTC
.	TRBV25-1	TRBJ2-3	.	16	CASRGSERGSTDTQYF	TGTGCCAGCAGGGGGTCCGAGCGAGGGAGCACAGATACGCAGTATTTT
TRBD2	TRBV5-1	TRBJ2-7	.	16	CASSHLDFGTSEEQYF	TGCGCCAGCAGTCACCTGGACTTTGGGACTAGCGAAGAGCAGTACTTC
.	TRBV18	TRBJ1-2	.	15	CASSPRGGGDDGYTF	TGTGCCAGCTCACCACGCGGAGGGGGGGACGATGGCTACACCTTC
TRBD2	TRBV7-9	TRBJ2-3	.	17	CASSLGMASGRPDTQYF	TGTGCCAGCAGCTTAGGTATGGCTAGCGGGAGACCAGATACGCAGTATTTT
TRBD1	TRBV7-2	TRBJ1-1	.	13	CASSLTGATEAFF	TGTGCCAGCAGCTTGACAGGGGCCACTGAAGCTTTCTTT
TRBD2	TRBV29-1	TRBJ2-3	.	13	CSVATSGSDTQYF	TGCAGCGTTGCTACTAGCGGGTCAGATACGCAGTATTTT
TRBD2	TRBV11-2	TRBJ2-6	.	15	CARGSGRRGANVLTF	TGTGCCAGGGGTAGCGGGAGGCGTGGGGCCAACGTCCTGACTTTC
TRBD2	TRBV5-6	TRBJ2-5	.	17	CASSLVDKRGHQETQYF	TGTGCCAGCAGCTTGGTAGACAAGCGGGGTCACCAAGAGACCCAGTACTTC
.	TRBV28	TRBJ1-2	.	14	CASSLGGPHYGYTF	TGTGCCAGCAGTCTAGGGGGACCGCACTATGGCTACACCTTC
TRBD2	TRBV6-5	TRBJ2-7	.	14	CASSYQAGVGEQYF	TGTGCCAGCAGTTACCAGGCGGGAGTAGGGGAGCAGTACTTC
TRBD1	TRBV5-1	TRBJ2-2	.	15	CASSLPGGETGELFF	TGCGCCAGCAGCTTGCCAGGGGGCGAAACCGGGGAGCTGTTTTTT
TRBD1	TRBV4-1	TRBJ2-7	.	16	CASSQPRGQGAREQYF	TGCGCCAGCAGCCAACCTCGGGGACAGGGGGCGCGGGAGCAGTACTTC
TRBD2	TRBV6-5	TRBJ2-5	.	15	CASALLAERGETQYF	TGTGCCAGCGCTCTACTAGCGGAAAGGGGGGAGACCCAGTACTTC
TRBD2	TRBV7-2	TRBJ2-1	.	15	CASSLATSGGNEQFF	TGTGCCAGCAGCTTAGCGACTAGCGGGGGAAATGAGCAGTTCTTC
.	TRBV27	TRBJ1-6	.	13	CASSPLQISPLHF	TGTGCCAGCAGTCCTCTACAGATTTCACCCCTCCACTTT
.	TRBV4-1	TRBJ2-7	.	16	CASSRHQGGETYEQYF	TGCGCCAGCAGCCGTCATCAGGGGGGCGAAACCTACGAGCAGTACTTC
.	TRBV9	TRBJ2-3	once	13	CASTFTFTDTQYF	TGTGCCAGCACCTTTACTTTCACAGATACGCAGTATTTT
.	TRBV6-5	TRBJ1-3	.	15	CASSPLDNPLDTIYF	TGTGCCAGCAGCCCCTTGGACAATCCGTTGGACACCATATATTTT
TRBD1	TRBV28	TRBJ2-7	.	16	CASSLWTGTGLDEQYF	TGTGCCAGCAGTTTATGGACCGGGACAGGGTTGGACGAGCAGTACTTC
TRBD2	TRBV5-4	TRBJ2-4	.	14	CASSSGTTKNIQYF	TGTGCCAGCAGTTCCGGGACTACCAAAAACATTCAGTACTTC
TRBD2	TRBV30	TRBJ2-1	.	16	CAWGRQSSGPYNEQFF	TGTGCCTGGGGGAGGCAGTCTAGCGGGCCTTACAATGAGCAGTTCTTC
.	TRBV18	TRBJ2-1	.	14	CASSWRESGNEQFF	TGTGCCAGCTCATGGCGGGAATCTGGCAATGAGCAGTTCTTC
.	TRBV28	TRBJ2-7	.	18	CASSTTGRAGAPSYEQYF	TGTGCCAGCAGTACCACCGGGCGGGCAGGGGCCCCCTCCTACGAGCAGTACTTC
.	TRBV19	TRBJ2-4	.	17	CASSVKEDLLAKNIQYF	TGTGCCAGTAGTGTAAAAGAGGATTTACTAGCCAAAAACATTCAGTACTTC
.	TRBV7-6	TRBJ2-7	once	13	CASSPLSSYEQYF	TGTGCCAGCAGCCCATTGAGCTCCTACGAGCAGTACTTC
.	TRBV19	TRBJ1-1	.	15	CASSPLGQGSAEAFF	TGTGCCAGTAGCCCTCTGGGGCAGGGGTCCGCTGAAGCTTTCTTT
.	TRBV12-5	TRBJ1-1	.	10	CASAAVEAFF	TGTGCTAGTGCGGCGGTTGAAGCTTTCTTT
TRBD2	TRBV11-2	TRBJ2-4	.	15	CASSLGGSGSHIQYF	TGTGCCAGCAGCTTAGGCGGGAGCGGTTCCCACATTCAGTACTTC
.	TRBV27	TRBJ1-1	.	14	CASSLRSANTEAFF	TGTGCCAGCAGTTTACGGAGTGCGAACACTGAAGCTTTCTTT
.	TRBV7-2	TRBJ2-2	.	15	CASSPHRGLAGELFF	TGTGCCAGCAGCCCCCATCGAGGGTTAGCCGGGGAGCTGTTTTTT
TRBD1	TRBV5-6	TRBJ2-1	.	14	CASSFKGQYNEQFF	TGTGCCAGCAGCTTTAAGGGACAGTACAATGAGCAGTTCTTC
TRBD2	TRBV7-9	TRBJ2-5	.	16	CASSPTSGRDQETQYF	TGTGCCAGCAGCCCAACTAGCGGGAGGGACCAAGAGACCCAGTACTTC
.	TRBV6-1	TRBJ2-7	.	14	CASSPPRVSYEQYF	TGTGCCAGCAGTCCGCCTCGAGTCTCCTACGAGCAGTACTTC
TRBD1	TRBV11-2	TRBJ1-1	.	14	CASSRQGVPTEAFF	TGTGCCAGCAGCCGACAGGGTGTGCCCACTGAAGCTTTCTTT
TRBD1	TRBV29-1	TRBJ2-3	.	13	CSVGTGRTDTQYF	TGCAGCGTGGGGACAGGCAGGACAGATACGCAGTATTTT
.	TRBV7-9	TRBJ2-1	.	14	CASSPVGAPNEQFF	TGTGCCAGCAGCCCCGTAGGAGCGCCCAATGAGCAGTTCTTC
.	TRBV6-1	TRBJ1-1	.	13	CASSVTGVTEAFF	TGTGCCAGCAGTGTGACCGGGGTCACTGAAGCTTTCTTT
TRBD1	TRBV6-5	TRBJ1-1	.	14	CASNPGGSGTEAFF	TGTGCCAGCAACCCAGGGGGCTCGGGCACTGAAGCTTTCTTT
.	TRBV19	TRBJ2-7	few	13	CASSSQHTEEQYF	TGTGCCAGTAGTTCTCAACATACGGAGGAGCAGTACTTC
TRBD1	TRBV5-1	TRBJ1-1	.	13	CASSLSGGVEAFF	TGCGCCAGCAGCTTGTCAGGGGGCGTTGAAGCTTTCTTT
TRBD1	TRBV5-4	TRBJ1-1	.	15	CASSTTGAGNTEAFF	TGTGCCAGCAGCACCACAGGGGCCGGGAACACTGAAGCTTTCTTT
TRBD1	TRBV6-5	TRBJ2-1	few	15	CASTKGQGVYNEQFF	TGTGCCAGCACCAAGGGACAGGGAGTCTACAATGAGCAGTTCTTC
.	TRBV5-5	TRBJ1-1	once	14	CASSLAPGNTEAFF	TGTGCCAGCAGCCTGGCCCCAGGGAACACTGAAGCTTTCTTT
TRBD1	TRBV30	TRBJ1-1	.	13	CAQMGQVNTEAFF	TGTGCCCAGATGGGACAGGTGAACACTGAAGCTTTCTTT
TRBD1	TRBV28	TRBJ1-2	once	18	CASSLDTPGQGLGYGYTF	TGTGCCAGCAGTTTAGATACGCCCGGACAGGGATTGGGCTATGGCTACACCTTC
TRBD1	TRBV19	TRBJ2-7	once	14	CASSIEGGRYEQYF	TGTGCCAGTAGTATTGAAGGGGGCCGGTACGAGCAGTACTTC
.	TRBV2	TRBJ2-3	.	14	CASSRASGTDTQYF	TGTGCCAGCTCCAGGGCTAGCGGCACAGATACGCAGTATTTT
.	TRBV2	TRBJ1-4	.	13	CASRVDSQEKLFF	TGTGCCAGCAGGGTGGACTCCCAAGAAAAACTGTTTTTT
TRBD1	TRBV7-2	TRBJ1-2	.	14	CASSGQGGLYGYTF	TGTGCCAGCAGCGGACAGGGGGGGCTTTATGGCTACACCTTC
TRBD2	TRBV11-2	TRBJ2-2	once	16	CASSLIIGGRSGELFF	TGTGCCAGCAGCTTAATCATTGGCGGGAGATCCGGGGAGCTGTTTTTT
.	TRBV18	TRBJ1-2	.	15	CASSPPDPGPYGYTF	TGTGCCAGCTCACCACCGGATCCAGGGCCCTATGGCTACACCTTC
.	TRBV4-3	TRBJ2-7	.	13	CASSQDLVYEQYF	TGCGCCAGCAGCCAAGATCTAGTCTACGAGCAGTACTTC
TRBD2	TRBV5-4	TRBJ2-7	.	14	CASRSGTSGYEQYF	TGTGCCAGCAGGTCCGGGACTAGCGGGTACGAGCAGTACTTC
.	TRBV2	TRBJ2-3	.	15	CASSEYAGSTDTQYF	TGTGCCAGCAGTGAATATGCCGGGTCCACAGATACGCAGTATTTT
.	TRBV27	TRBJ1-1	.	16	CASSLGAGVGNTEAFF	TGTGCCAGCAGTTTAGGGGCGGGGGTGGGGAACACTGAAGCTTTCTTT
.	TRBV14	TRBJ1-2	.	13	CASSRDTGYGYTF	TGTGCCAGCAGCCGGGACACAGGCTATGGCTACACCTTC
TRBD1	TRBV9	TRBJ2-7	.	14	CASSETDRGNEQYF	TGTGCCAGCAGCGAGACGGACAGGGGAAACGAGCAGTACTTC
TRBD1	TRBV7-6	TRBJ1-4	.	14	CASSEPGGREKLFF	TGTGCCAGCAGCGAGCCAGGGGGTAGGGAAAAACTGTTTTTT